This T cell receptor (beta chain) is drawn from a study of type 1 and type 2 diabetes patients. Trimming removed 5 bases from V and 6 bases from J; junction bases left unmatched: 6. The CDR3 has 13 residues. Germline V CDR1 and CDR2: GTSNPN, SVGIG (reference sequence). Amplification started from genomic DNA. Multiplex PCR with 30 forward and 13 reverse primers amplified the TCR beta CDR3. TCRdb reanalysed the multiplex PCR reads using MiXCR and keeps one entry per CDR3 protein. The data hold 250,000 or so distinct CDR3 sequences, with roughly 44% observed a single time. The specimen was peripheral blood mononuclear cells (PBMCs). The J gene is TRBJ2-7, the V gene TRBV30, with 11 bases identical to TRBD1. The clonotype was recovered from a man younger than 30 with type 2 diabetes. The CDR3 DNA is TGTGCCTGGGATGAAGGGACAGGGGGCGAGCAGTACTTC. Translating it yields CAWDEGTGGEQYF.